Included here is one T cell receptor beta chain sequence, with context. Its antigen is not identified. V dropped 1 base and J dropped 3; count of bases not matched to a gene: 3. The CDR3 is made up of 16 amino acids. Germline-derived CDR1 and CDR2 are MNHEY and SMNVEV (reference sequence). The data are from a study of CD8 T cells in Susac syndrome. Study-wide results and limits: The study conceded that relatively few individuals underwent its TCR sequencing and HLA analysis.

The RNA input was about 0.45 to 1 ug, and it was reverse transcribed with random hexamers. Using its own MiXCR run on the immunoSEQ multiplex PCR reads, TCRdb lists one record per CDR3 protein. The table has about 300,000 distinct CDR3 sequences, about 89% seen once. The source of this sequence is a human donor with multiple sclerosis. The chain is built from TRBV27 and TRBJ2-3, with 11 bases lining up with TRBD2. Sequenced input: CD8+ T cells from PBMCs. The CDR3 sequence is CASSLLLAGGTDTQYF. CDR3 nucleotide sequence: TGTGCCAGCAGTTTATTGCTAGCGGGGGGTACAGATACGCAGTATTTT.